A single sample gave rise to the 14 T cell receptor beta chains below, sequenced in a study of response to subunit inactivated influenza vaccine. TCRdb re-called the RT-PCR reads with MiXCR, one entry per CDR3 protein. The sample contains about 500,000 distinct CDR3 sequences, approximately 15% of which appear only once. The specimen comprised CD4+ T cells sorted from PBMCs, sampled less than 30 months after vaccination. The receptors derive from a man between 50 and 69 years old who received an inactivated influenza vaccine.

This clonotype was recorded many times. This chain uses TRBV20-1 with TRBJ2-7; D is unclear. The V end lost 5 bases, the J end lost 4 bases, and 6 bases lay between the germline ends. The CDR3 extends over 10 amino acids. Germline CDR1 DFQATT, CDR2 SNEGSKA (reference sequence). CDR3 sequence (DNA): TGCAGTGCTGGGGAATACGAGCAGTACTTC. It translates to CSAGEYEQYF.

This clonotype was observed a few times. Germline and junction disagree at one end, which may indicate a read error. The chain joins TRBV7-2 to TRBJ2-7; TRBD2 is a possible D gene (5 bases). CDR3 length equals 12 residues. The germline V gene has CDR1 SGHTA and CDR2 FQGNSA. The CDR3 loop reads CASSTLGRRMHF. Here the CDR3 DNA reads TGTGCCAGCAGCACACTAGGCCGGAGGATGCACTTC. Complete variable domain (other parts from reference TRBV7-2 and TRBJ2-7): GAGVSQSPSNKVTEKGKDVELRCDPISGHTALYWYRQSLGQGLEFLIYFQGNSAPDKSGLPSDRFSAERTGGSVSTLTIQRTQQEDSAVYLCASSTLGRRMHFGPGTRLTVT.

This clonotype was observed a handful of times. This sequence joins TRBV28 and TRBJ1-1; D might be TRBD1 (6 bases). This CDR3 comprises 14 residues. Germline loops: CDR1 MDHEN, CDR2 SYDVKM. V lost 6 bases to trimming and J lost 4 bases, with 15 bases between them. In nucleotides, the CDR3 is TGTGCCAGCAGCCCAGGGGATAGGGGCACTGAAGCTTTCTTT. This gives the protein CASSPGDRGTEAFF.

This chain joins TRBV10-3 and TRBJ2-1; the match to TRBD2 covers 10 bases. This CDR3 contains 16 residues. Germline V gene sequence: CDR1 ENHRY, CDR2 SYGVKD. With 2 bases clipped from V and 6 bases from J, the junction kept 7 bases outside the gene matches. CDR3 DNA: TGTGCCATCAGTGAGAGGTCTAGCGGGAGTGGCAATGAGCAGTTCTTC. Translating gives CAISERSSGSGNEQFF.

As for this clonotype: An end of the junction does not agree with germline; a read error may underlie this. The V call is TRBV10-1, the J call TRBJ1-2; D not resolved. The CDR3 length is 9 residues. In germline, CDR1 is WNHNN, CDR2 SYGVQD (reference sequence). The CDR3 sequence is CASSICAAF. CDR3 in DNA: TGCGCCAGCAGTATTTGCGCTGCCTTC.

This clonotype has only a few counts. The chain is built from TRBV6-1 and TRBJ2-2; 7 bases map to TRBD1. Trimming at V came to 6 bases and at J to 7 bases, leaving 11 bases not matched to a gene. From germline, CDR1 is MNHNS and CDR2 SASEGT. The CDR3 sequence is 15 residues long. The CDR3 region has the DNA TGTGCCAGCAGCCAAACAGGGGCTAAGGGCGGGGAGCTGTTTTTT. It translates to CASSQTGAKGGELFF.

This clonotype was detected only a few times. This chain joins TRBV4-1 and TRBJ2-5, with D unclear. This CDR3 is built from 17 residues. Germline V lookup: CDR1 MGHRA, CDR2 YSYEKL. Trimming shortened V by 0 bases and J by 3 bases, and 17 bases separated the two germline ends. In nucleotides, the CDR3 is TGCGCCAGCAGCCAAGATAGTATCGGCCGAAGGAAAGAGACCCAGTACTTC. Amino acids: CASSQDSIGRRKETQYF.

This clonotype was recorded many times. This chain links TRBV28 with TRBJ2-2, with TRBD2 identical over 12 bases. Per germline, CDR1 MDHEN and CDR2 SYDVKM. The CDR3 covers 17 residues. The J segment lost 5 bases and the V segment lost 6 bases, leaving 10 bases of the junction unmatched. The CDR3 region has the DNA TGTGCCAGCAGATTACGTACTCTAGCGGGGGGGACCGGGGAGCTGTTTTTT. Translated: CASRLRTLAGGTGELFF.

In nucleotides, the CDR3 is TGCGCCAGCAGCCGAGGGACCTTAAGCTCTGGAAACACCATATATTTT. Residues: CASSRGTLSSGNTIYF. The chain uses TRBV4-3 and TRBJ1-3; D may be TRBD1 (5 bases). With 4 bases removed from V and 0 bases from J, the gap between germline ends came to 13 bases. The CDR3 extends over 16 amino acids. Germline V lookup: CDR1 LGHNA, CDR2 YSLEER.

This clonotype was seen only once. The rearrangement joins TRBV7-9 to TRBJ2-2; D is undetermined. From germline, CDR1 is SEHNR and CDR2 FQNEAQ (reference sequence). The CDR3 totals 15 residues. Trimming shortened V by 3 bases and J by 0 bases, and 8 bases separated the two germline ends. The CDR3 DNA reads TGTGCCAGCAGCTTTGATAGGCCGAACACCGGGGAGCTGTTTTTT. Translated: CASSFDRPNTGELFF.

This clonotype appeared a few times. The rearrangement joins TRBV4-2 to TRBJ1-4; unclear D gene. Trimming shortened V by 0 bases and J by 5 bases, and 13 bases separated the two germline ends. In germline, CDR1 is LGHNA, CDR2 YNFKEQ. This CDR3 comprises 16 residues. CDR3 sequence reads: CASSQEEAGGNEKLFF. As DNA, the CDR3 is TGTGCCAGCAGCCAAGAAGAGGCCGGAGGAAATGAAAAACTGTTTTTT.

This clonotype was detected once. The rearrangement joins TRBV5-1 to TRBJ2-3, with 9 nucleotides matching TRBD2. CDR3 length: 14 amino acids. V was pared by 6 bases and J by 3 bases, with 5 bases of the junction left unmatched. The germline V gene encodes CDR1 SGHRS and CDR2 YFSETQ. CDR3 bases: TGCGCCAGCACGCGGGAGGGCCTAACAGATACGCAGTATTTT. It codes for CASTREGLTDTQYF. Full variable domain (missing parts from reference TRBV5-1 and TRBJ2-3): KAGVTQTPRYLIKTRGQQVTLSCSPISGHRSVSWYQQTPGQGLQFLFEYFSETQRNKGNFPGRFSGRQFSNSRSEMNVSTLELGDSALYLCASTREGLTDTQYFGPGTRLTVL.

The chain couples TRBV7-2 to TRBJ2-5, with D possibly matching TRBD2 (6 bases). Germline V CDR1 and CDR2: SGHTA, FQGNSA. The CDR3 length is 14 residues. V lost 1 base, J lost 7 bases, and 13 bases lay in between. In DNA form, the CDR3 reads TGTGCCAGCAGCTTAGTGACTAGACGGGGGACCCAGTACTTC. Amino acids: CASSLVTRRGTQYF. The entire variable domain, with the rest obtained from reference TRBV7-2 and TRBJ2-5, is as follows: GAGVSQSPSNKVTEKGKDVELRCDPISGHTALYWYRQSLGQGLEFLIYFQGNSAPDKSGLPSDRFSAERTGGSVSTLTIQRTQQEDSAVYLCASSLVTRRGTQYFGPGTRLLVL.

The gene calls are TRBV7-2 and TRBJ2-7; D is possibly TRBD2 (7 bases). The V gene's germline CDR1 is SGHTA and CDR2 FQGNSA. V lost 1 base and J lost 4, with 14 bases in between. The length of the CDR3 is 15 residues. The CDR3 DNA is TGTGCCAGCAGCTTAGAGGGGGGGGAAGTATACGAGCAGTACTTC. It yields the protein CASSLEGGEVYEQYF. The variable domain in full, with the rest retrieved from reference TRBV7-2 and TRBJ2-7, is GAGVSQSPSNKVTEKGKDVELRCDPISGHTALYWYRQSLGQGLEFLIYFQGNSAPDKSGLPSDRFSAERTGGSVSTLTIQRTQQEDSAVYLCASSLEGGEVYEQYFGPGTRLTVT.